Below are 21 T cell receptor beta chains sequenced from a single sample in a study of blood T cells in healthy people across ages. PCR was performed a second time for about 7 to 12 cycles using a sample-barcoded 5' primer and a J-beta primer mix. TCRdb reprocessed the 5' RACE reads via MiXCR and lists one record per CDR3 protein. The sample gives about 770,000 distinct CDR3 sequences, 40% to 50% of which show up once; approximately 19% is in the top ten. Sequencing used blood. Receptors originate from a man between 60 and 75 years old in good health.

This clonotype was picked up a small number of times. The chain links TRBV24-1 to TRBJ2-1, with D possibly TRBD2 on 6 matching bases. The better agreement between TRBJ2-7 and the DNA end casts doubt on the J call. The CDR3 covers 14 residues. Looked up from germline, CDR1 is KGHDR and CDR2 is SFDVKD. CDR3 nucleotides: TGTGCCACCAGTGATGCGGGGCTCTACAATGAGCAGTACTTC. Translated: CATSDAGLYNEQYF.

The chain links TRBV6-2 or TRBV6-3 to TRBJ2-7; D ambiguous. TRBJ2-5 explains the end of the DNA better; the J call may be wrong. The CDR3 totals 13 residues. The V gene's germline CDR1 is MNHEY and CDR2 SVGEGT. CDR3 sequence: CASSRLLRETQYF. The DNA of the CDR3 is TGTGCCAGCAGTCGCCTACTACGGGAGACCCAGTACTTC.

This clonotype was seen only a few times. The V call is TRBV20-1, the J call TRBJ1-5; unclear D gene. The germline V gene has CDR1 DFQATT and CDR2 SNEGSKA (reference sequence). Trimming shortened V by 1 base and J by 9 bases, and 19 bases separated the two germline ends. The CDR3 has 15 amino acids. CDR3 amino acids: CSARVSGRNFVPQHF. The CDR3, as DNA: TGCAGTGCTAGAGTTTCAGGACGGAACTTTGTGCCCCAGCATTTT.

The chain joins TRBV4-3 to TRBJ2-1; 7 nucleotides agree with TRBD2. With 6 bases clipped from V and 0 bases from J, the junction kept 8 bases outside the gene matches. Germline V gives CDR1 LGHNA, CDR2 YSLEER. The CDR3 is made up of 16 amino acids. The CDR3, as DNA: TGCGCCAGCAGTCCCCGCGGGGGTGGCTCCTACAATGAGCAGTTCTTC. This gives the protein CASSPRGGGSYNEQFF.

V is TRBV18 and J is TRBJ1-3; D is possibly TRBD1 (5 bases). Per germline, CDR1 KGHSH and CDR2 LQKENI. V dropped 3 bases and J dropped 8 bases, with 20 bases sitting between them. CDR3 length: 16 amino acids. CDR3 coding DNA: TGTGCCAGCTCACCCCTCGGGGCAACCAGGCGGGACACCATATATTTT. This gives the protein CASSPLGATRRDTIYF. The full variable domain, with the rest looked up from reference TRBV18 and TRBJ1-3, is NAGVMQNPRHLVRRRGQEARLRCSPMKGHSHVYWYRQLPEEGLKFMVYLQKENIIDESGMPKERFSAEFPKEGPSILRIQQVVRGDSAAYFCASSPLGATRRDTIYFGEGSWLTVV.

This chain links TRBV2 with TRBJ2-3, with D maybe TRBD1 (6 bases). CDR3 length: 15 amino acids. The V gene lost 5 bases and the J gene lost 5 bases, with 17 bases spanning the gap. Per germline, CDR1 SNHLY and CDR2 FYNNEI. CDR3 nucleotide sequence: TGTGCCAGCAGTCCTACAGGGTTAGATGGAGATACGCAGTATTTT. This sequence encodes CASSPTGLDGDTQYF.

This clonotype has ten or more counts. The chain is built from TRBV7-2 and TRBJ2-7; 8 bases are a match to TRBD1. Trimming at V came to 5 bases and at J to 7 bases, leaving 7 bases not matched to a gene. The CDR3 totals 13 residues. Looked up from germline, CDR1 is SGHTA and CDR2 is FQGNSA. This CDR3 is CASSRDRNGEQYF. CDR3 in DNA: TGTGCCAGCAGCCGGGACAGGAATGGTGAGCAGTACTTC.

This clonotype appeared many times. J is TRBJ2-3 and V is TRBV7-2, with 8 bases lining up with TRBD2. The germline V gene has CDR1 SGHTA and CDR2 FQGNSA. CDR3 size: 14 residues. The V and J ends lost 7 bases and 2 bases, in that order; junction bases with no gene match: 5. The CDR3 coding sequence is TGTGCCAGCACCCTAGCGGGCCCCACAGATACGCAGTATTTT. It is translated as CASTLAGPTDTQYF.

The chain combines TRBV5-1 with TRBJ2-6; no definite D call. CDR3 size: 16 residues. The V and J ends lost 4 bases and 4 bases respectively, with 15 bases between them. Germline lookup yields CDR1 SGHRS and CDR2 YFSETQ. The CDR3 protein is CASSVGNAAGANVLTF. CDR3 in DNA: TGCGCCAGCAGCGTTGGTAACGCGGCGGGGGCCAACGTCCTGACTTTC.

This clonotype was detected only once. This chain's CDR3 is CSARPGPYNEQFF. DNA for the CDR3: TGCAGTGCTAGGCCGGGACCATACAATGAGCAGTTCTTC. The chain carries TRBV20-1 and TRBJ2-1, with D perhaps TRBD1 or TRBD2 (5 bases each). The CDR3 has 13 amino acids. The ends were cut back, 3 bases at V and 4 bases at J, with 10 bases in the middle. The germline V gene encodes CDR1 DFQATT and CDR2 SNEGSKA (reference sequence).

J is TRBJ1-6 and V is TRBV7-8, with 11 bases aligning to TRBD1. V was pared by 4 bases and J by 8 bases, with 7 bases of the junction left unmatched. The CDR3 length is 16 residues. Germline-derived CDR1 and CDR2 are SGHVS and FQNEAQ. The CDR3 DNA sequence: TGTGCCAGCAGCTCTCAGGGGACAGGGGGATATTCACCCCTCCACTTT. As protein: CASSSQGTGGYSPLHF.

This clonotype was detected a few times. The chain joins TRBV29-1 to TRBJ2-2; TRBD2 agrees at 10 bases. This CDR3 region has 15 residues. Germline CDR1 is SQVTM and CDR2 is ANQGSEA. Trimming took 3 bases from V and 6 from J; bases not matched to a gene: 7. The CDR3 here is CSVDAGTSVPGELFF. CDR3 coding DNA: TGCAGCGTTGACGCCGGGACTAGCGTCCCCGGGGAGCTGTTTTTT.

This clonotype came up a few times. This sequence joins TRBV6-4 and TRBJ2-1; D call uncertain. Between the trimmed V and J ends, which lost 4 bases and 6 bases, there was a span of 7 bases. The CDR3 is made up of 12 amino acids. CDR1 is MRHNA, CDR2 SNTAGT, per germline. The DNA of the CDR3 is TGTGCCAGCAGTGGCCTGCCCAATGAGCAGTTCTTC. This sequence encodes CASSGLPNEQFF.

The rearrangement links TRBV12-3 or TRBV12-4 to TRBJ1-2, with a possible D match to TRBD1 (6 bases). The CDR3 is made up of 13 amino acids. Trimming removed 3 bases from V and 6 bases from J, with 11 bases in between. DNA of the CDR3: TGTGCCAGCAGTTTTATGGACAGAGATGGCTACACCTTC. Amino acid sequence: CASSFMDRDGYTF.

The V gene is TRBV9, the J gene TRBJ1-2; D is ambiguous. V lost 0 bases, J lost 1 base, and 10 bases lay in between. This CDR3 contains 15 residues. Germline V gene data show CDR1 as SGDLS and CDR2 as YYNGEE. The CDR3 spells CASSVAPQINYGYTF. In nucleotides, the CDR3 is TGTGCCAGCAGCGTAGCACCACAGATTAACTATGGCTACACCTTC.

The table lists this clonotype with a few counts. The rearrangement links TRBV14 to TRBJ1-1; D remains ambiguous. Per germline, CDR1 SGHDN and CDR2 FVKESK. This CDR3 contains 14 residues. V lost 3 bases to trimming and J lost 4 bases, with 12 bases between them. The CDR3 nucleotides read TGTGCCAGCAGCCACTGGGTTGATACCACTGAAGCTTTCTTT. Protein product: CASSHWVDTTEAFF.

The chain carries TRBV6-6 and TRBJ2-2, with a weak D call TRBD2 (6 bases). The CDR3 loop spans 14 amino acids. Germline V CDR1 and CDR2: MNHNY, SVGAGI (reference sequence). Trimming left V 8 bases short and J 4 bases short, with 14 bases between. The CDR3 sequence is CASEVGGGTGELFF. CDR3 nucleotides: TGTGCCAGCGAGGTCGGGGGTGGCACCGGGGAGCTGTTTTTT.

The chain uses TRBV20-1 and TRBJ1-1; a weak D match, TRBD1 (5 bases). This CDR3 comprises 14 residues. Germline V gives CDR1 DFQATT, CDR2 SNEGSKA (reference sequence). V was trimmed by 5 bases and J by 4 bases, leaving 17 bases between them. The DNA for the CDR3 is TGCAGTGCTCGTACCAGGGAACTGCTCACTGAAGCTTTCTTT. As protein: CSARTRELLTEAFF.

V is TRBV18 and J is TRBJ1-4; 7 bases map to TRBD1. The CDR3 contains 15 residues. Losses at the gene ends were 6 bases for V and 8 bases for J; bases not matched to a gene: 12. Per the germline V gene, CDR1 is KGHSH and CDR2 is LQKENI. CDR3 coding DNA: TGTGCCAGCTCGATCAGACAGGGCAGCGAGGAAAAACTGTTTTTT. It encodes CASSIRQGSEEKLFF.

The chain links TRBV7-9 to TRBJ2-1; weak D call: TRBD2 (6 bases). The CDR3 sequence is 17 residues long. Germline V gene sequence: CDR1 SEHNR, CDR2 FQNEAQ (reference sequence). The V and J ends lost 4 bases and 2 bases respectively, with 18 bases between them. The CDR3 nucleotides read TGTGCCAGCAGCTCGGGGGTAGCCCCGGGGCCCTACAATGAGCAGTTCTTC. Residues: CASSSGVAPGPYNEQFF.

This chain connects TRBV5-1 to TRBJ2-7; the match to TRBD2 covers 8 bases. CDR3 length: 13 amino acids. The V segment lost 4 bases and the J segment 7 bases; nucleotides outside the gene matches: 7. Germline V gene lookup returns CDR1 SGHRS and CDR2 YFSETQ. The CDR3 here is CASSTREGGEQYF. The CDR3 DNA follows: TGCGCCAGCAGCACCCGGGAGGGCGGTGAGCAGTACTTC.